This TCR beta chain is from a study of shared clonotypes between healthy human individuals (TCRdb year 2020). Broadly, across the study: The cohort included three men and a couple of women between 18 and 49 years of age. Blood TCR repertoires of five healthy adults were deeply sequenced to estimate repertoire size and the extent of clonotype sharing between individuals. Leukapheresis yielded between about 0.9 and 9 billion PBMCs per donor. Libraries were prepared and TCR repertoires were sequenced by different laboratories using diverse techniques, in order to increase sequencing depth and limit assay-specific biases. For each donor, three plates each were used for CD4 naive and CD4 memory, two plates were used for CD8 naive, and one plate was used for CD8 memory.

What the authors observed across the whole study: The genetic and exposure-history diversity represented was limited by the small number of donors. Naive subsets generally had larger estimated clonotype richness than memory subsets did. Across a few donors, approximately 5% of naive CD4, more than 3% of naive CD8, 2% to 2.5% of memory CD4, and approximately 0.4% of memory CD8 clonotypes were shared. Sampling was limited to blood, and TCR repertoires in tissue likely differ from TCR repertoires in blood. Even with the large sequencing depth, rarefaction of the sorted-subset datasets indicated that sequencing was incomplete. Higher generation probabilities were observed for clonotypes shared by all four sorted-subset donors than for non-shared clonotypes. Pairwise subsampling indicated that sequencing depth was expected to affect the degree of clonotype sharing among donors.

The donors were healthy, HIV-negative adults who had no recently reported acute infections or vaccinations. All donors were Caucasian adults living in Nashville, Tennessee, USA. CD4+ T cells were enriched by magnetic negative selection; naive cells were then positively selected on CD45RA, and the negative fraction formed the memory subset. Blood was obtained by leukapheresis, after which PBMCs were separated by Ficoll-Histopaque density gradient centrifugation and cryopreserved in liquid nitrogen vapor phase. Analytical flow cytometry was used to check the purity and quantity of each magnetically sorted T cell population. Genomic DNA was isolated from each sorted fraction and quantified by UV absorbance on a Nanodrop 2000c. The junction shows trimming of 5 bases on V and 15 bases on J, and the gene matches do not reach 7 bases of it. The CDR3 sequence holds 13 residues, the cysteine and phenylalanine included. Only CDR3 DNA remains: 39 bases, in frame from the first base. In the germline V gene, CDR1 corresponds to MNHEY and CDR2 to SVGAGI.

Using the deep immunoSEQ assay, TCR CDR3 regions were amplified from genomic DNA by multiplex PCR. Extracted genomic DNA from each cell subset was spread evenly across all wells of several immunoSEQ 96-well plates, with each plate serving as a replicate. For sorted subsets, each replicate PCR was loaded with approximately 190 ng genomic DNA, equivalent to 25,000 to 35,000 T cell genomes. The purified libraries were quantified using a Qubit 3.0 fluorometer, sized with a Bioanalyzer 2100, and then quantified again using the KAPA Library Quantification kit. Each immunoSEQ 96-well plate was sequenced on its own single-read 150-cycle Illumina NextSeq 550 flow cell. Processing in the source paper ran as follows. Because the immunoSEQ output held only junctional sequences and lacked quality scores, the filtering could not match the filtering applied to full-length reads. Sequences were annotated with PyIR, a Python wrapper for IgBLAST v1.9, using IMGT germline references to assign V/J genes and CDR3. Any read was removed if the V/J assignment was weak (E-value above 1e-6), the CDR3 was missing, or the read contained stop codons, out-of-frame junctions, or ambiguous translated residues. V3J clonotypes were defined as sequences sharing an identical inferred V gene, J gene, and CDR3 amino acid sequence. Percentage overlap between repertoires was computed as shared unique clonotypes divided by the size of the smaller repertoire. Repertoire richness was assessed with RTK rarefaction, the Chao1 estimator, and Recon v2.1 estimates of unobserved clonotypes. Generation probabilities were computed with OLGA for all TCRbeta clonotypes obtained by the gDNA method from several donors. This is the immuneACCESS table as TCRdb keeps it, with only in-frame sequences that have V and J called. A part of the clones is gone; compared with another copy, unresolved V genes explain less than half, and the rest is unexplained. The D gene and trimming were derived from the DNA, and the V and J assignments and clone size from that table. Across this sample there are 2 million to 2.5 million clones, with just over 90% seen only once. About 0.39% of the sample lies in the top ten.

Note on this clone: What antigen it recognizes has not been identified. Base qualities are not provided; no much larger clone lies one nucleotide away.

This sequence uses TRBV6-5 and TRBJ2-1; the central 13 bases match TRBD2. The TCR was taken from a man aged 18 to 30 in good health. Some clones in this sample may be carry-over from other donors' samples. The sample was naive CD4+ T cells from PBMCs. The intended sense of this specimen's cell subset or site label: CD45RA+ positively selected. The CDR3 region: CASSRTSGSRVFF. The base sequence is TGTGCCAGCAGTCGGACTAGCGGGAGTCGGGTGTTCTTC.